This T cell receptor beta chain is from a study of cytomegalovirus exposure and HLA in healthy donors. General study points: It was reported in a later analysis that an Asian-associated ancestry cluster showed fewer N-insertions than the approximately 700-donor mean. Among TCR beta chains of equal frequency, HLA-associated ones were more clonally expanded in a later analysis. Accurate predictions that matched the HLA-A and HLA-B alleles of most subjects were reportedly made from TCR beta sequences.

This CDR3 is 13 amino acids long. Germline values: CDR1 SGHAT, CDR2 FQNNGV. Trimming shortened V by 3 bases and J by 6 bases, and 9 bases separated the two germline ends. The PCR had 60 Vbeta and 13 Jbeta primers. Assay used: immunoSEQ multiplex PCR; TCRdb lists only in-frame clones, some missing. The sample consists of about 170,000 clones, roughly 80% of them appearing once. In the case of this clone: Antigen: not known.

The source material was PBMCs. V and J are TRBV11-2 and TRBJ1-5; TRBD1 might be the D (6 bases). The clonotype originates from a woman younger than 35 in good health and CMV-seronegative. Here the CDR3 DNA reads TGTGCCAGCAGCTTCGGGGGGCTTCAGCCCCAGCATTTT. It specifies CASSFGGLQPQHF.